The 10 T cell receptor beta chains presented below share a single source sample, sequenced in a study of early T cells in non-severe SARS-CoV-2 infection. TCRdb used MiXCR to reprocess the 5' RACE reads, holding one entry per CDR3 protein. The table lists 60,000 or so distinct CDR3 sequences, about 12% of them singletons. The sequenced sample was whole blood. The origin of the receptors is an adult who was a healthcare worker with PCR-confirmed SARS-CoV-2 infection or an uninfected control (not recorded which).

This clonotype was picked up many times. The genes are TRBV20-1 and TRBJ2-7; perhaps TRBD2 as D (6 bases). Trimming stripped 6 bases from V and 7 bases from J, with 13 bases between. CDR1 and CDR2 (germline): DFQATT, SNEGSKA (reference sequence). This CDR3 has 11 amino acids. CDR3 amino acids: CSAPRGGEQYF. The CDR3 DNA sequence: TGCAGTGCCCCCCGAGGAGGGGAGCAGTACTTC.

This clonotype showed up many times. The V gene is TRBV12-3 or TRBV12-4, the J gene TRBJ2-3; 7 bases fit TRBD2. This CDR3 has 14 residues. Trimming at V came to 3 bases and at J to 3 bases, leaving 3 bases not matched to a gene. The CDR3, as DNA: TGTGCCAGCAGTTTCTGGCGGGAGACAGATACGCAGTATTTT. Translated: CASSFWRETDTQYF.

Many counts were recorded for this clonotype. The rearrangement joins TRBV18 to TRBJ2-1; TRBD2 aligns across 13 bases. Germline V lookup: CDR1 KGHSH, CDR2 LQKENI. V trimming: 6 bases; J trimming: 5 bases; junction bases outside the gene matches: 4. The CDR3 is 15 amino acids. CDR3 DNA: TGTGCCAGCTCTCCTGGACTAGCGGGGGACAATGAGCAGTTCTTC. Translating gives CASSPGLAGDNEQFF.

Ten or more counts support this clonotype. V usage is TRBV6-2 or TRBV6-3 and J usage is TRBJ2-4, with 11 bases that match TRBD2. After removal of 4 bases from V and 2 bases from J, the junction contained 4 bases not matched to a gene. The CDR3 sequence is 16 residues long. Germline V gives CDR1 MNHEY, CDR2 SVGEGT. The CDR3 DNA sequence: TGTGCCAGCAGTTTTACTAGCGGGAGAACCAAAAACATTCAGTACTTC. It codes for CASSFTSGRTKNIQYF.

With regard to this clonotype: The junction does not match germline at one end; this may be a read error. This chain connects TRBV2 to TRBJ1-5; D remains ambiguous. In germline, CDR1 is SNHLY, CDR2 FYNNEI. This CDR3 has 13 residues. Written as DNA, the CDR3 is TGTCCCAGCAGTGGCCAGGATAGCCAGCCCCAGCATTTT. Translation: CPSSGQDSQPQHF.

In this sample, this clonotype turned up many times. This chain links TRBV7-9 with TRBJ1-2, with D possibly being TRBD1 (5 bases). Germline CDR1 SEHNR, CDR2 FQNEAQ (reference sequence). This CDR3 region has 17 residues. V was pared by 3 bases and J by 2 bases, with 19 bases between. CDR3 in DNA: TGTGCCAGCAGCTTTGGGGGGAATAAGGGGACGAACTATGGCTACACCTTC. Translation: CASSFGGNKGTNYGYTF.

The V call is TRBV4-1, the J call TRBJ1-1; a possible D gene is TRBD1 (5 bases). CDR3 length equals 13 residues. Germline loops: CDR1 MGHRA, CDR2 YSYEKL. Trimming removed 1 base from V and 7 bases from J, with 10 bases in between. The CDR3 DNA follows: TGCGCCAGCAGCCAAGGTGGGGGAAATGAAGCTTTCTTT. Its translation: CASSQGGGNEAFF.

This clonotype was counted ten times or more. The V and J genes are TRBV29-1 and TRBJ2-2; D ambiguous. Germline V gene lookup returns CDR1 SQVTM and CDR2 ANQGSEA. The CDR3 is 12 residues long. V lost 5 bases to trimming and J lost 2 bases, with 6 bases between them. The CDR3 sequence: CSVPLNTGELFF. The CDR3 nucleotides are TGCAGCGTTCCACTTAACACCGGGGAGCTGTTTTTT.

This clonotype was seen repeatedly, ten times or more. J is TRBJ2-5 and V is TRBV6-1; D is unclear. Trimming took off 4 bases at V and 4 bases at J, with 13 bases between the two ends. The CDR3 runs to 14 residues. Looked up from germline, CDR1 is MNHNS and CDR2 is SASEGT. CDR3 in DNA: TGTGCCAGCAGTGCCGACGGGTCGACAGAGACCCAGTACTTC. Translation gives CASSADGSTETQYF.

This clonotype has more than one count but fewer than ten. The V and J genes are TRBV20-1 and TRBJ2-5, with TRBD2 matching 7 bases. J was trimmed by 3 bases and V by 6 bases; bases with no gene match: 7. This CDR3 contains 13 residues. The germline V gene has CDR1 DFQATT and CDR2 SNEGSKA (reference sequence). CDR3 coding DNA: TGCAGTGCCCCATGGGGGGGAAAAGAGACCCAGTACTTC. Translating gives CSAPWGGKETQYF.